The source of this T cell receptor (beta chain) is a study of early T cells in non-severe SARS-CoV-2 infection. Study information: Chains were not paired, and sequencing was done on bulk RNA from unsorted whole blood.

The CDR3 is 14 residues long. Trimming removed 4 bases at V and 6 bases at J, with 15 bases between. Germline assignment: CDR1 LGHDT and CDR2 YNNKEL (reference sequence). Study-level results: Lookups in VDJdb leaned toward anti-spike CD8 responses and missed private and CD4 specificities.

A remark on this clonotype: Antigen: not known.

Attached unique molecular identifiers marked individual cDNA molecules. Via MiXCR, TCRdb re-called the 5' RACE reads, giving one row per CDR3 protein. The profile shows tens of thousands of distinct CDR3 sequences, around 10% of them singletons. Sequencing used whole blood, obtained at baseline. The chain employs TRBV3-1 and TRBJ1-2; D call uncertain. The clonotype comes from an adult who was a healthcare worker with PCR-confirmed SARS-CoV-2 infection or an uninfected control (not recorded which). The CDR3 coding sequence is TGTGCCAGCAGCCCCGGACTACTACGACATGGCTACACCTTC. It is translated as CASSPGLLRHGYTF.